The present entry profiles one T cell receptor beta chain with its context. Its antigen remains undetermined. No much larger clone is present one base from it, and per-base qualities are unavailable. The donors were healthy, HIV-negative adults who had no recently reported acute infections or vaccinations. All donors were Caucasian adults living in Nashville, Tennessee, USA. Magnetic negative selection was used to enrich CD4+ T cells, after which naive cells were positively selected on CD45RA and the negative fraction became the memory subset. After blood collection by leukapheresis, PBMCs were isolated using Ficoll-Histopaque density gradient centrifugation and then cryopreserved in the vapor phase of liquid nitrogen. Analytical flow cytometry was used to check the purity and quantity of each magnetically sorted T cell population. From each sorted fraction, genomic DNA was isolated and quantified by UV absorbance on a Nanodrop 2000c.

V is shortened by 0 bases, J by 3 bases, and the region joining them spans 9 bases. In the germline V gene, CDR1 corresponds to LGHNA and CDR2 to YSLEER. Counted from cysteine to phenylalanine, this CDR3 has 14 amino acids. CDR3 DNA only is kept here, 42 bases in frame from base 1. This entry comes from a study of shared clonotypes between healthy human individuals (dated by TCRdb to between 2020 and 2021). Background on the whole study: The cohort included three men and a couple of women between 18 and 49 years of age. Libraries were prepared and TCR repertoires were sequenced by different laboratories using diverse techniques, in order to increase sequencing depth and limit assay-specific biases. Blood TCR repertoires of about five healthy adults were deeply sequenced to estimate repertoire size and the extent of clonotype sharing between individuals. For each donor, three plates each were used for CD4 naive and CD4 memory, two plates were used for CD8 naive, and one plate was used for CD8 memory. Between about 0.85 and 9.5 billion PBMCs per donor were obtained by leukapheresis. Broader findings and caveats from the paper: Pairwise subsampling led to the expectation that sequencing depth would affect the degree of clonotype sharing among donors. The genetic and exposure-history diversity represented was limited by the small number of donors. Compared with non-shared clonotypes, the clonotypes found in all four sorted-subset donors had higher generation probabilities. Incomplete sequencing was indicated by rarefaction of sorted-subset datasets, despite the large sequencing depth. Only blood was sampled, and tissue TCR repertoires likely differ from those in blood. Larger estimated clonotype richness was generally found for naive subsets than for memory subsets. Across a handful of donors, about 5% of naive CD4, 3% to 3.5% of naive CD8, 2.3% of memory CD4, and 0.3% to 0.45% of memory CD8 clonotypes were shared.

TCR CDR3 regions were amplified from genomic DNA by multiplex PCR using the deep immunoSEQ assay. Extracted genomic DNA from each cell subset was distributed evenly across all wells of several immunoSEQ 96-well plates, and each plate was treated as a replicate. For sorted subsets, each replicate PCR was loaded with roughly 0.2 ug genomic DNA, equivalent to about 30,000 T cell genomes. Purified libraries were quantified with a Qubit 3.0 fluorometer, sized on a Bioanalyzer 2100, and re-quantified with the KAPA Library Quantification kit. Every immunoSEQ 96-well plate was sequenced on a dedicated single-read 150-cycle Illumina NextSeq 550 flow cell. As for how the authors treated the data: Because the immunoSEQ output included only junctional sequences and no quality scores, the filtering could not be the same as the filtering used for full-length reads. To assign V/J genes and CDR3, sequences were annotated using PyIR, a Python wrapper for IgBLAST v1.9, with IMGT germline references. Reads were filtered out if the reads had weak V/J assignments (E-value above 1e-6), no CDR3, stop codons, out-of-frame junctions, or ambiguous translated residues. A V3J clonotype was defined by an identical inferred V gene, J gene, and CDR3 amino acid sequence. Percentage overlap between repertoires was computed as shared unique clonotypes divided by the size of the smaller repertoire. Richness of each repertoire was evaluated using RTK rarefaction, the Chao1 estimator, and Recon v2.1 estimates of unobserved clonotypes. For all TCRbeta clonotypes obtained by the gDNA method from a few donors, generation probabilities were computed with OLGA. What TCRdb holds here is the immuneACCESS table cut down to in-frame rearrangements. Part of the clones is not present; checked against another copy, under half of the missing clones reflect an unresolved V gene, and the others are unexplained. That table is the source of V, J and clone size, and D and trimming were worked out from the DNA. This sample lists over 2 million clones; just under 95% were detected once. The top ten constitute about 0.41% of the sample.

The receptor was isolated from a man aged 18-30 years in good health. Some clones in this sample may be carry-over from other donors' samples. The chain links TRBV4-3 with TRBJ2-7; 5 matching bases give a weak D call of TRBD2. The specimen was naive CD4+ T cells from PBMCs. The meaning of the sample's cell subset or site label: CD45RA+ positively selected. In nucleotides, the sequence is TGCGCCAGCAGCCAAGAACCCGGGAACTACGAGCAGTACTTC. It translates to CASSQEPGNYEQYF.